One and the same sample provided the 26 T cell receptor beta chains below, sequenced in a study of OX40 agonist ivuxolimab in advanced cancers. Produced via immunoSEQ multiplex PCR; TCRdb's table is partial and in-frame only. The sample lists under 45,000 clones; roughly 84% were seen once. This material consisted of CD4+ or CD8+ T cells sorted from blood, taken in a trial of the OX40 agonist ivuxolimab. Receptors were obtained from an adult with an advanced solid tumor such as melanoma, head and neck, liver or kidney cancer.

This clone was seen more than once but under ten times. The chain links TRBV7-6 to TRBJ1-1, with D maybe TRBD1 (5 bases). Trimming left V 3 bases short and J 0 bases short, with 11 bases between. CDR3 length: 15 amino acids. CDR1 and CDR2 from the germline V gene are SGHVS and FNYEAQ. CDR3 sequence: CASSLRGRMNTEAFF. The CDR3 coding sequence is TGTGCCAGCAGCTTGCGGGGACGGATGAACACTGAAGCTTTCTTT. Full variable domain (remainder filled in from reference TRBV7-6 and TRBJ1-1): GAGVSQSPRYKVTKRGQDVALRCDPISGHVSLYWYRQALGQGPEFLTYFNYEAQQDKSGLPNDRFSAERPEGSISTLTIQRTEQRDSAMYRCASSLRGRMNTEAFFGQGTRLTVV.

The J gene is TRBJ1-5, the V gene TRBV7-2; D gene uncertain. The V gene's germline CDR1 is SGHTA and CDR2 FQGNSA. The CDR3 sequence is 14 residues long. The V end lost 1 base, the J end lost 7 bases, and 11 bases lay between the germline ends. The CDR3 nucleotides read TGTGCCAGCAGCTTAGGAACCGTAGGGCAGCCCCAGCATTTT. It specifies CASSLGTVGQPQHF.

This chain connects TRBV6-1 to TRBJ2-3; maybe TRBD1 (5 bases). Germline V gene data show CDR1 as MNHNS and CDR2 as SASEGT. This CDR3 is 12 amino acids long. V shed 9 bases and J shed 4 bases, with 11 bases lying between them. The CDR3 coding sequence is TGTGCCAGTATGGGGCCGGCAGATACGCAGTATTTT. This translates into CASMGPADTQYF.

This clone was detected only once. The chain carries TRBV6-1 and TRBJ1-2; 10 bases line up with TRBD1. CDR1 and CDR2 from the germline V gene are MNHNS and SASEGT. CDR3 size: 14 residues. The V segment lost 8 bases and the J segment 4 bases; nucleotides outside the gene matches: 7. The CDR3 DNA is TGTGCCAGCTTTAGACAGGGGGCTGTCTATGGCTACACCTTC. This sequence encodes CASFRQGAVYGYTF.

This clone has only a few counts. The CDR3 loop is CAISDTGGGGYTF. The CDR3 bases are TGTGCCATCAGCGACACAGGGGGGGGTGGCTACACCTTC. This chain joins TRBV10-3 and TRBJ1-2; the match to TRBD1 covers 8 bases. With V trimmed by 6 bases and J by 7 bases, 7 bases remained unmatched. The CDR3 has 13 residues. CDR1 is ENHRY, CDR2 SYGVKD, per germline.

CDR3 coding DNA: TGTGCCAGCACCTCCTGGGGTGAAGCTTTCTTT. It specifies CASTSWGEAFF. The chain joins TRBV5-8 to TRBJ1-1; the D is unclear. Germline V gene sequence: CDR1 SGHTS, CDR2 YDEGEE. The V end lost 6 bases, the J end lost 7 bases, and 10 bases lay between the germline ends. The CDR3 is 11 amino acids.

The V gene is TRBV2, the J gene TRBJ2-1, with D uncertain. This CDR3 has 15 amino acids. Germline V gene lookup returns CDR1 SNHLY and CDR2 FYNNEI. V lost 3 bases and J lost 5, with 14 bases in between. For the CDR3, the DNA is TGTGCCAGCAGTGAGCGACTGGAGTGGGACAATGAGCAGTTCTTC. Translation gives CASSERLEWDNEQFF. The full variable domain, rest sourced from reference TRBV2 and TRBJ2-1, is EPEVTQTPSHQVTQMGQEVILRCVPISNHLYFYWYRQILGQKVEFLVSFYNNEISEKSEIFDDQFSVERPDGSNFTLKIRSTKLEDSAMYFCASSERLEWDNEQFFGPGTRLTVL.

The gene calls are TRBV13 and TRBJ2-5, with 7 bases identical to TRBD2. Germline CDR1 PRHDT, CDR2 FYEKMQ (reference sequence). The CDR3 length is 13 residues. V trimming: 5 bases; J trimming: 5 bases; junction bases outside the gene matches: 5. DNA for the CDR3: TGTGCCAGCAGCCCCTCGCGGGGGGAGACCCAGTACTTC. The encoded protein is CASSPSRGETQYF.

The CDR3 DNA is TGTGCCAGCAGCTCCGGGTGGATCAGAGAGACCTACGAGCAGTACTTC. It yields the protein CASSSGWIRETYEQYF. The chain joins TRBV7-9 to TRBJ2-7; D unresolved. CDR1 and CDR2 from the germline V gene are SEHNR and FQNEAQ (reference sequence). This CDR3 comprises 16 residues. The germline V and J ends were trimmed by 4 bases and 2 bases, with 18 bases remaining between them.

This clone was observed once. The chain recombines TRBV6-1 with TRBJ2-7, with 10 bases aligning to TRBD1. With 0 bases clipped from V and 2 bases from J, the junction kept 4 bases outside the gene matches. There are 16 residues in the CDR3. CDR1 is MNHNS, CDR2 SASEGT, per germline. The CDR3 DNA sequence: TGTGCCAGCAGTGAAGCGTGGACAGGGGGTACCTACGAGCAGTACTTC. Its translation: CASSEAWTGGTYEQYF.

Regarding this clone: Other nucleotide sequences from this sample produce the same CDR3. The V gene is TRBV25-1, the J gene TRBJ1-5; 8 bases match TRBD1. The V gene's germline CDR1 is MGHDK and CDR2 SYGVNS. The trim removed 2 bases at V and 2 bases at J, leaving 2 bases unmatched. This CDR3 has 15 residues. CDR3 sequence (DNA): TGTGCCAGCAGTGAACAGGGGGCTGGCAATCAGCCCCAGCATTTT. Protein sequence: CASSEQGAGNQPQHF.

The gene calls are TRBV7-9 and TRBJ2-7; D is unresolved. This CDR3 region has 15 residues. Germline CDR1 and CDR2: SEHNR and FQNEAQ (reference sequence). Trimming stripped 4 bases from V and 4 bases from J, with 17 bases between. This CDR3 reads CASSYNRPPSYEQYF. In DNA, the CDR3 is TGTGCCAGCAGCTATAACAGACCCCCGAGTTACGAGCAGTACTTC.

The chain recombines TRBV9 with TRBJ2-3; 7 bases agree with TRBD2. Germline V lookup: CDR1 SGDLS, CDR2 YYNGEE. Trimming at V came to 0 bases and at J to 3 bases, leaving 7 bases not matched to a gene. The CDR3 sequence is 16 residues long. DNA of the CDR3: TGTGCCAGCAGCGTAGGGGAGGGGTTTGCAACAGATACGCAGTATTTT. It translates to CASSVGEGFATDTQYF.

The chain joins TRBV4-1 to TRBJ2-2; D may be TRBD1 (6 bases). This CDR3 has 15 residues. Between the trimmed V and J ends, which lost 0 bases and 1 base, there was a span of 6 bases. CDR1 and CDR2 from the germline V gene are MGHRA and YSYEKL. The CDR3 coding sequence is TGCGCCAGCAGCCAAGAGGACAGGAACACCGGGGAGCTGTTTTTT. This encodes CASSQEDRNTGELFF.

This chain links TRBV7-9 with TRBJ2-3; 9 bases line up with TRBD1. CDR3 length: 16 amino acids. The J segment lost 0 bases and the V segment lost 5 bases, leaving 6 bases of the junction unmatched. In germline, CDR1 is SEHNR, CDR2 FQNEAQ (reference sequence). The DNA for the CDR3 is TGTGCCAGCAGCCCAGGGACAGGGCTTAGCACAGATACGCAGTATTTT. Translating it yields CASSPGTGLSTDTQYF.

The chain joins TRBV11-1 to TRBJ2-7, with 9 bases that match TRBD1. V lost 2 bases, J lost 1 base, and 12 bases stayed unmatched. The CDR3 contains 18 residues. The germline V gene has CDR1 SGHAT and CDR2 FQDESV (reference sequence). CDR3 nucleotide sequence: TGTGCCAGCAGCTTAAATGCCCGGGACAGGGAATGGTCCTACGAGCAGTACTTC. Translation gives CASSLNARDREWSYEQYF. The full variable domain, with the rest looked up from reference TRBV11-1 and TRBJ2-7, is EAEVAQSPRYKITEKSQAVAFWCDPISGHATLYWYRQILGQGPELLVQFQDESVVDDSQLPKDRFSAERLKGVDSTLKIQPAELGDSAMYLCASSLNARDREWSYEQYFGPGTRLTVT.

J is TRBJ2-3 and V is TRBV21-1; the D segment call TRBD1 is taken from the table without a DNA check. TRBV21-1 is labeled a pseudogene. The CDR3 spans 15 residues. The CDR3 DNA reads TGTGCCAGCAGCCGCCGGGACAGGGGTACAGATACGCAGTATTTT. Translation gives CASSRRDRGTDTQYF.

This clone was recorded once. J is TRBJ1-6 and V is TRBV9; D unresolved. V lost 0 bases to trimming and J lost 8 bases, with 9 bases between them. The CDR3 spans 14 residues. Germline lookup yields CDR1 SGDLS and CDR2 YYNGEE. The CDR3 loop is CASSVGALDSPLHF. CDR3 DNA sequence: TGTGCCAGCAGCGTAGGCGCGCTGGATTCACCCCTCCACTTT.

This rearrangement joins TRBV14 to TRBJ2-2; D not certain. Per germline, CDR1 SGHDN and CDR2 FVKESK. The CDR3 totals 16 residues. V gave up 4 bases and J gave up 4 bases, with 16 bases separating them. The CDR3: CASSLLGKGPTGELFF. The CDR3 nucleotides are TGTGCCAGCAGCCTATTAGGGAAGGGCCCCACCGGGGAGCTGTTTTTT.

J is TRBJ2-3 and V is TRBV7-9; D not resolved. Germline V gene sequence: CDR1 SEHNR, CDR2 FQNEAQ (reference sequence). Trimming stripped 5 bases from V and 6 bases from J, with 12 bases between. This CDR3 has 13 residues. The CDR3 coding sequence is TGTGCCAGCAGCCGACCCCCCTTCGATACGCAGTATTTT. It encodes CASSRPPFDTQYF. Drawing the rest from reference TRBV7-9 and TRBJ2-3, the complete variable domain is DTGVSQNPRHKITKRGQNVTFRCDPISEHNRLYWYRQTLGQGPEFLTYFQNEAQLEKSRLLSDRFSAERPKGSFSTLEIQRTEQGDSAMYLCASSRPPFDTQYFGPGTRLTVL.

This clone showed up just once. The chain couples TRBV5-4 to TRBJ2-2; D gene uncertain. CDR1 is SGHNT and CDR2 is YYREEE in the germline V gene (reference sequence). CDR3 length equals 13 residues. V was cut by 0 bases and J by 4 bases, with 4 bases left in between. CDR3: CASSLASTGELFF. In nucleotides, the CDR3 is TGTGCCAGCAGCTTGGCCAGCACCGGGGAGCTGTTTTTT. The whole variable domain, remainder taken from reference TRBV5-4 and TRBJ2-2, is ETGVTQSPTHLIKTRGQQVTLRCSSQSGHNTVSWYQQALGQGPQFIFQYYREEENGRGNFPPRFSGLQFPNYSSELNVNALELDDSALYLCASSLASTGELFFGEGSRLTVL.

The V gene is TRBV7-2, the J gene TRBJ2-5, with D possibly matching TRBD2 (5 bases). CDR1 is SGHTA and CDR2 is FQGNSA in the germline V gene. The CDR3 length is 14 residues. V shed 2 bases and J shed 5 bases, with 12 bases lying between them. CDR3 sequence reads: CASSLIVASETQYF. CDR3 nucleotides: TGTGCCAGCAGCTTAATCGTAGCGTCGGAGACCCAGTACTTC.

CDR3 nucleotide sequence: TGCGCCAGCAGCTCATTAATATCTGGGGCCAACGTCCTGACTTTC. The encoded protein is CASSSLISGANVLTF. The V gene is TRBV5-1, the J gene TRBJ2-6; D not certain. Germline V CDR1 and CDR2: SGHRS, YFSETQ. The V and J ends lost 3 bases and 1 base respectively, with 8 bases between them. The CDR3 is 15 amino acids.

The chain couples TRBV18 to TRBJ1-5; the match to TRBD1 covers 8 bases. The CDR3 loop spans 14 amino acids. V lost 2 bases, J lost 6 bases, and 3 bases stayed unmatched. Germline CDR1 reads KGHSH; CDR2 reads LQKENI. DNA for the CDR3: TGTGCCAGCTCACCAGGCAGGGGGCCTCAGCCCCAGCATTTT. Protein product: CASSPGRGPQPQHF.

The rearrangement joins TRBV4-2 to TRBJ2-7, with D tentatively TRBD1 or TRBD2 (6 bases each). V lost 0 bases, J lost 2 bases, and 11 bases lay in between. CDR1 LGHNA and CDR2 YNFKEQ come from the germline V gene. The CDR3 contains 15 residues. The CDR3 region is CASSQDRGATYEQYF. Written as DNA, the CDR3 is TGTGCCAGCAGCCAAGATAGGGGGGCCACCTACGAGCAGTACTTC.

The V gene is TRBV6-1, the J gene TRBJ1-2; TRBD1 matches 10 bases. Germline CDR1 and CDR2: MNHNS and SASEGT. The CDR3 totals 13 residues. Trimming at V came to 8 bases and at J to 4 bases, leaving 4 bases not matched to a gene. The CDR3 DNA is TGTGCCAGCGGGACAGGGGAGTCCTATGGCTACACCTTC. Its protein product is CASGTGESYGYTF.